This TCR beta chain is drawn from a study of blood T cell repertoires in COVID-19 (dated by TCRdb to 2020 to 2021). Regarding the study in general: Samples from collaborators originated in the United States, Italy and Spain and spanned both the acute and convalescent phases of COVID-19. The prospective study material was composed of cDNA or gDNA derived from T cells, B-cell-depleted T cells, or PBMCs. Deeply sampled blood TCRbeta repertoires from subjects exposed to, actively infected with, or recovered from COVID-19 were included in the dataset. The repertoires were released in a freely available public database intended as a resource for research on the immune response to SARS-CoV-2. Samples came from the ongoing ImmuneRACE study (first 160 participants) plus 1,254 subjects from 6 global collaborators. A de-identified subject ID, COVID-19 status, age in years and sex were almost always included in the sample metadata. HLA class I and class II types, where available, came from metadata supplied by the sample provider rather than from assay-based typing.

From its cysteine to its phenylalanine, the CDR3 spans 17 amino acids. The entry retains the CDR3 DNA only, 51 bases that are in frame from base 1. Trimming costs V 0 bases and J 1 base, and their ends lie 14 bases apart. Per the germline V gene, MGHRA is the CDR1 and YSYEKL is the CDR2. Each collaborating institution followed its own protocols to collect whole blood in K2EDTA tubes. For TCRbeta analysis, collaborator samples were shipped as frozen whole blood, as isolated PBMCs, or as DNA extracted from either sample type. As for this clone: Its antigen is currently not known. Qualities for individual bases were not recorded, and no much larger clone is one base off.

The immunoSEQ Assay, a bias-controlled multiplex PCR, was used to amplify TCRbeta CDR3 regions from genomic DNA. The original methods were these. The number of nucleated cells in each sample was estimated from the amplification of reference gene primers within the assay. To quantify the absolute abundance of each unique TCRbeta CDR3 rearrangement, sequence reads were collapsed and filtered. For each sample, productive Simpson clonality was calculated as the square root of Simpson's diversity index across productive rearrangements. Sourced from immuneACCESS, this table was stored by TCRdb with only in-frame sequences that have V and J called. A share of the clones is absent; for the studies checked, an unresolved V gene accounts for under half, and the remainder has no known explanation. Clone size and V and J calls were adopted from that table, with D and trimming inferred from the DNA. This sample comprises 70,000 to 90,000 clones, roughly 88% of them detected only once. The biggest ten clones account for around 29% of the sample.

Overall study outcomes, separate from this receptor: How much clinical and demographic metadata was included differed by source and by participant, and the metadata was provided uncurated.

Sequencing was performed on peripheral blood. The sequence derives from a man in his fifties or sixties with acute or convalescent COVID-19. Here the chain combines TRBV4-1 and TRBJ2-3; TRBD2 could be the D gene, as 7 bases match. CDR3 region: CASSQELAGARTDTQYF. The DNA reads TGCGCCAGCAGCCAAGAGCTGGCGGGGGCCCGCACAGATACGCAGTATTTT.